This TCR beta chain was captured in a study of PD-1 blockade in mismatch repair-deficient tumors. Study overall: Enrolled about 2012-2016, patients had progressing, pretreated mismatch repair-deficient cancers of about a dozen types.

The CDR3 has 12 amino acids. Trimming removed 6 bases from V and 4 bases from J, with 9 bases in between. Germline CDR1 is MDHEN and CDR2 is SYDVKM. The table lists this clone with a count of one. Its target is unknown. TCRs were sequenced from three patients responding to pembrolizumab. Overall study results and limits: Tumor-resident clones, often undetectable pretreatment in blood, expanded then contracted after pembrolizumab.

Only in-frame clones appear in the TCRdb table, and some are missing; sequencing was by immunoSEQ multiplex PCR. The data hold 120,000 or so clones, with around 83% observed a single time. The receptor was isolated from an adult with mismatch repair-deficient cancer. The source was peripheral blood, collected 44 weeks after starting pembrolizumab. This sequence joins TRBV28 and TRBJ1-1; no clear D gene. CDR3 sequence reads: CASRESGTEAFF. The CDR3 nucleotides are TGTGCCAGCAGGGAGAGTGGCACTGAAGCTTTCTTT.